This entry lists 2 T cell receptor beta chains sequenced from one sample in a study of siplizumab effects on memory and regulatory T cells. Libraries were prepared by immunoSEQ multiplex PCR; TCRdb keeps only in-frame clonotypes and omits some of them. The sample holds under 110,000 clones, around nine tenths seen once. The sequenced sample consisted of non-Treg CD4+ T cells sorted from blood. The receptor set was obtained from a human donor in good health.

The chain joins TRBV9 to TRBJ2-7, with D possibly matching TRBD1 (5 bases). V was trimmed by 0 bases and J by 0 bases, leaving 7 bases between them. The CDR3 totals 14 residues. The germline V gene encodes CDR1 SGDLS and CDR2 YYNGEE. This CDR3 reads CASSVVDSSYEQYF. For the CDR3, the DNA is TGTGCCAGCAGCGTAGTAGACAGCTCCTACGAGCAGTACTTC.

This chain joins TRBV5-6 and TRBJ2-7; tentative D call: TRBD1 (6 bases). The V and J ends lost 4 bases and 3 bases respectively, with 17 bases between them. Germline CDR1 is SGHDT and CDR2 is YYEEEE. The CDR3 sequence is 15 residues long. CDR3 sequence (DNA): TGTGCCAGCAGCCGAGTACGGGACAACAACTACGAGCAGTACTTC. This sequence encodes CASSRVRDNNYEQYF.